This record concerns one TCR beta chain sequence. The antigen is not known. TCRdb ran MiXCR on the reads and lists one entry per CDR3 protein. The profile shows over 45,000 distinct CDR3 sequences, 15% to 25% of them singletons. Trimming removed 1 base at V and 6 bases at J, with 14 bases between. The CDR3 is made up of 15 amino acids. Germline loops: CDR1 SGHTA, CDR2 FQGNSA. The record originates from a study of T cell repertoires in cytomegalovirus infection. Study-level information: It was recently identified HLA-C-restricted and well-studied HLA-B-restricted CMV epitopes that the study used. The public TCR beta signatures pointed to both CMV infection and matching HLA type. Study-level findings and limits: Pooled public TCR beta family frequency picked out CMV carriers with the relevant HLA. Dominant in the ex vivo response were TCR beta clonotypes restricted by HLA-C and specific for CMV.

Sequencing used CD8+ T cells from cultured PBMCs, obtained from culture after CMV antigen stimulation. The rearrangement joins TRBV7-2 to TRBJ2-3; maybe TRBD2 (6 bases). The clonotype originates from a human donor in good health (CMV status not recorded). Some clones in this sample may be carry-over from other donors' samples. DNA of the CDR3: TGTGCCAGCAGCTTAGTGTTGCGGGAATCCGATACGCAGTATTTT. It translates to CASSLVLRESDTQYF.